This TCR beta chain comes out of a study of T cells expressing NK-cell markers. Study-level information: All TCR beta repertoires analysed originated from sorted CD3+CD56+NKG2C+, CD3+CD56+NKG2C- and CD3+CD56-NKG2C+ T cells. The study sequenced eight donors, seven HCMV-seropositive and one seronegative.

TCRdb reanalyzed the 5' RACE reads, giving one entry per CDR3 protein sequence and no DNA. In all, the sample yields 550,000 or so distinct CDR3 sequences. A word on this clonotype: Its antigen is still unknown.

General observations from the study: CD8+ T cells in roughly six donors included dominant NKG2C+ clonotypes at roughly 1.0-7.5%.

The length of the CDR3 is 16 residues. The germline V gene encodes CDR1 SGHVS and CDR2 FQNEAQ. J is TRBJ2-6 and V is TRBV7-8; lacking DNA, the TRBD1 call made by TCRdb goes unchecked. The receptor comes from a young man in good health. Sequencing used blood T cells: a sorted CD56 or NKG2C T cell subset, CD4+ or CD8+ T cells, or bulk PBMC T cells (not recorded which). CDR3 sequence: CASSRGAGSGANVLTF.